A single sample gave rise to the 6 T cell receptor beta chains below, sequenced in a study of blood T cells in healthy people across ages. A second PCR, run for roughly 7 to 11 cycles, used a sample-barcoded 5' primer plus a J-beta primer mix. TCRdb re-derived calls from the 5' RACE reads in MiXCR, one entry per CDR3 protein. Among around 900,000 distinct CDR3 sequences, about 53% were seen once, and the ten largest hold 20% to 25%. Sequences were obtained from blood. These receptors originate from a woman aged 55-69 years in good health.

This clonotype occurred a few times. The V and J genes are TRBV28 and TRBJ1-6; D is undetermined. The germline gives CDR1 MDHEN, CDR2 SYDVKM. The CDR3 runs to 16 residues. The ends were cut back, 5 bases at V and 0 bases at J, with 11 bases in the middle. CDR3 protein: CASSPLATSYNSPLHF. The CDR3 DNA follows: TGTGCCAGCAGTCCCCTGGCGACCTCCTATAATTCACCCCTCCACTTT.

CDR3 protein: CASIAGEPYEQYF. CDR3 DNA sequence: TGTGCCAGCATCGCGGGAGAGCCCTACGAGCAGTACTTC. The V and J genes are TRBV6-6 and TRBJ2-7; TRBD2 agrees at 7 bases. Germline lookup yields CDR1 MNHNY and CDR2 SVGAGI (reference sequence). The CDR3 length is 13 residues. V was pared by 7 bases and J by 2 bases, with 5 bases of the junction left unmatched.

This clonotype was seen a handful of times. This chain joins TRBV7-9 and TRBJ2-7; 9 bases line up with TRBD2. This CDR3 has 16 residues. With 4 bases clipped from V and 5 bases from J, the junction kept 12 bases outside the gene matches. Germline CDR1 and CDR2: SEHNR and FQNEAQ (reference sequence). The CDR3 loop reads CASSWGTGTSFDEQYF. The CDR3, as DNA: TGTGCCAGCAGCTGGGGAACCGGGACTAGCTTTGACGAGCAGTACTTC. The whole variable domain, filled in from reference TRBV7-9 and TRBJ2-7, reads DTGVSQNPRHKITKRGQNVTFRCDPISEHNRLYWYRQTLGQGPEFLTYFQNEAQLEKSRLLSDRFSAERPKGSFSTLEIQRTEQGDSAMYLCASSWGTGTSFDEQYFGPGTRLTVT.

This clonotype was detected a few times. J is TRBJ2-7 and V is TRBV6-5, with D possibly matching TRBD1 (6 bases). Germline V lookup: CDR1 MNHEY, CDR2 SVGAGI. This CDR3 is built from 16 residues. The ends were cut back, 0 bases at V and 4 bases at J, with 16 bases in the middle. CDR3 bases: TGTGCCAGCAGTTACTCCTCGGGACAAGGACGTTACGAGCAGTACTTC. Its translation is CASSYSSGQGRYEQYF.

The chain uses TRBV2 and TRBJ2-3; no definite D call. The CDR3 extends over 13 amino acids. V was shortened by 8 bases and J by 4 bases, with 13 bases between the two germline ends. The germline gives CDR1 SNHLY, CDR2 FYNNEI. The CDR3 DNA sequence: TGTGCCAGCTCCCTAAATAACGCAGATACGCAGTATTTT. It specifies CASSLNNADTQYF.

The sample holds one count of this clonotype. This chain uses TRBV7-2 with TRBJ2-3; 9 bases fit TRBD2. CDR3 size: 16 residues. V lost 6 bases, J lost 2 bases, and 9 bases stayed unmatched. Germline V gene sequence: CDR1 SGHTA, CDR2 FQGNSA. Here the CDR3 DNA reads TGTGCCAGCAGTCGAGATAGCGGGGGCCACACAGATACGCAGTATTTT. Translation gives CASSRDSGGHTDTQYF.